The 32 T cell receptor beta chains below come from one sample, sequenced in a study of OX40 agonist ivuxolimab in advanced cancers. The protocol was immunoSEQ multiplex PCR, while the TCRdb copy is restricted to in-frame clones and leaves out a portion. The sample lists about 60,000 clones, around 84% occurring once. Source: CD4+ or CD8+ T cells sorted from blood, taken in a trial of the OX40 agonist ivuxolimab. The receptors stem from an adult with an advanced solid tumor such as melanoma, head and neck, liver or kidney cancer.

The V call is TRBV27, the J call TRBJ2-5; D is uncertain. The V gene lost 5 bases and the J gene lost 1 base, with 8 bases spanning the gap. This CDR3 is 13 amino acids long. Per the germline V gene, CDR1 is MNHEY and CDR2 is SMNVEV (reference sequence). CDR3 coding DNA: TGTGCCAGCAGTAATGACTTCCAAGAGACCCAGTACTTC. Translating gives CASSNDFQETQYF.

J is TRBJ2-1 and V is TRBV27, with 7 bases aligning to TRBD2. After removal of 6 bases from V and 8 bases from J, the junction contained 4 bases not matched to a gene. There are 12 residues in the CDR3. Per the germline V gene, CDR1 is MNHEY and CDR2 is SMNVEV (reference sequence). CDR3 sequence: CASRGGIYEQFF. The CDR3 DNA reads TGTGCCAGCAGGGGGGGGATATATGAGCAGTTCTTC.

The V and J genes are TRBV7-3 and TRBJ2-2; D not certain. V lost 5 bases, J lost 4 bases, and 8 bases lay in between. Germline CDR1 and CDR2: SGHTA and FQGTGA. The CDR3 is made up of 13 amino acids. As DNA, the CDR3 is TGTGCCAGCAGCCGAGTGGCCACCGGGGAGCTGTTTTTT. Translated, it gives CASSRVATGELFF.

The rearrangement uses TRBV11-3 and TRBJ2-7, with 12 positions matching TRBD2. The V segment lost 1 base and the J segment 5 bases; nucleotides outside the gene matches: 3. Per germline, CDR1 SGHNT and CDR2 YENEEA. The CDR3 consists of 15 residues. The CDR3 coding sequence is TGTGCCAGCAGCTTAGGAGCTAGCGGGAGGGACGAGCAGTACTTC. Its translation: CASSLGASGRDEQYF.

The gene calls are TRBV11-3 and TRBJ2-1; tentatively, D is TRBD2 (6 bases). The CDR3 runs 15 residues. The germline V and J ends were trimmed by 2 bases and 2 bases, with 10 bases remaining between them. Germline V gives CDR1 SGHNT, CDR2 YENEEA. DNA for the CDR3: TGTGCCAGCAGCTTAATCGGGGGTACCTACAATGAGCAGTTCTTC. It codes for CASSLIGGTYNEQFF.

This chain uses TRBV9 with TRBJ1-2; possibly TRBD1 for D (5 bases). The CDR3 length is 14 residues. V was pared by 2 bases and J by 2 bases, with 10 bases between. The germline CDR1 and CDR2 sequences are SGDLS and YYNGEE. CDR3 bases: TGTGCCAGCAGCGTGGATTGGGGCAACTATGGCTACACCTTC. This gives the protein CASSVDWGNYGYTF.

Here the CDR3 reads CASSIGETRYEQYF. Written as DNA, the CDR3 is TGTGCCAGTAGTATTGGGGAGACGCGCTACGAGCAGTACTTC. The V gene is TRBV19, the J gene TRBJ2-7, with D possibly being TRBD2 (5 bases). V was pared by 3 bases and J by 3 bases, with 12 bases between. The CDR3 extends over 14 amino acids. Germline CDR1 LNHDA, CDR2 SQIVND (reference sequence).

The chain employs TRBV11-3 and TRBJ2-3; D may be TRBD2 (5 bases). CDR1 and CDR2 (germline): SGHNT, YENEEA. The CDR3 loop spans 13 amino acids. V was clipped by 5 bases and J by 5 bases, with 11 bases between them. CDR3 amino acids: CASSNWGEDTQYF. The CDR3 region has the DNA TGTGCCAGCAGCAATTGGGGAGAAGATACGCAGTATTTT.

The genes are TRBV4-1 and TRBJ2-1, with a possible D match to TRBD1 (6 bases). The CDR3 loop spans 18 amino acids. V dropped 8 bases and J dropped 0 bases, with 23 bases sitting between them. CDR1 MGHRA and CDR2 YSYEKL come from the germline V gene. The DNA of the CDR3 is TGCGCCAGCCGTCGCGGCCCCTTGGGGGCGATCTCCTACAATGAGCAGTTCTTC. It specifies CASRRGPLGAISYNEQFF.

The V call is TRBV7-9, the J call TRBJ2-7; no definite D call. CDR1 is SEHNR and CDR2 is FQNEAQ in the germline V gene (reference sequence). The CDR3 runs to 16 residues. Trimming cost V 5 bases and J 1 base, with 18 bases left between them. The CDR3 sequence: CASSPPNFPRSYEQYF. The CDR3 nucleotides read TGTGCCAGCAGCCCCCCGAATTTTCCCCGATCCTACGAGCAGTACTTC.

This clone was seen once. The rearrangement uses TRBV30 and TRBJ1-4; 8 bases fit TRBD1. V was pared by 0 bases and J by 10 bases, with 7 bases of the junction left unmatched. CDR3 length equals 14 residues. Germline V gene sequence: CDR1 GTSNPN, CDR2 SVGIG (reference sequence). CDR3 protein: CAWSVRTGRGKLFF. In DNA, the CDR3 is TGTGCCTGGAGTGTAAGGACAGGGAGGGGAAAACTGTTTTTT.

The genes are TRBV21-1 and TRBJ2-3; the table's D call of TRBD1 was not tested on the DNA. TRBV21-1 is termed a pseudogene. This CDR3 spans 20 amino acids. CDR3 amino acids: CASSLPERGQPFISTDTQYF. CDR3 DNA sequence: TGTGCCAGCAGCTTGCCAGAAAGAGGACAGCCCTTTATCAGCACAGATACGCAGTATTTT.

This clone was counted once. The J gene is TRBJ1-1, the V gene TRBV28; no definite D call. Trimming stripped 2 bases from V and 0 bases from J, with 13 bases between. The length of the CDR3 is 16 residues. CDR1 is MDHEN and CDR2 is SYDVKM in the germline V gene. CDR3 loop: CASSLARSNMNTEAFF. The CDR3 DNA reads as TGTGCCAGCAGTTTAGCCAGGTCCAATATGAACACTGAAGCTTTCTTT.

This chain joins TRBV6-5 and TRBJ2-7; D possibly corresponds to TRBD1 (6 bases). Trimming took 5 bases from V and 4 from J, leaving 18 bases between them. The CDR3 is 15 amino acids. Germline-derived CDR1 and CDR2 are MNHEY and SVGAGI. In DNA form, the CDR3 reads TGTGCCAGCAGTGGACTCCCGGGACATTCGTACGAGCAGTACTTC. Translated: CASSGLPGHSYEQYF.

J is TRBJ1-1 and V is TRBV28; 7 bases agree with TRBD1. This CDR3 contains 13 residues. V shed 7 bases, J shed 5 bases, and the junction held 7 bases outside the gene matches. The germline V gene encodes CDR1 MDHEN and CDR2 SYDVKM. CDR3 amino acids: CASTRWDSTEAFF. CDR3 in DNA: TGTGCCAGCACCCGGTGGGACAGTACTGAAGCTTTCTTT.

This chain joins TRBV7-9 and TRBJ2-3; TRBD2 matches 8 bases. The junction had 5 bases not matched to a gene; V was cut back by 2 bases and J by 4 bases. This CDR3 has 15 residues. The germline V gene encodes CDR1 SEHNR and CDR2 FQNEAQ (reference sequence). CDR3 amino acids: CASSLIAGGADTQYF. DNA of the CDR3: TGTGCCAGCAGCTTAATTGCGGGAGGAGCAGATACGCAGTATTTT. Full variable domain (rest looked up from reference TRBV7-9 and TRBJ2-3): DTGVSQNPRHKITKRGQNVTFRCDPISEHNRLYWYRQTLGQGPEFLTYFQNEAQLEKSRLLSDRFSAERPKGSFSTLEIQRTEQGDSAMYLCASSLIAGGADTQYFGPGTRLTVL.

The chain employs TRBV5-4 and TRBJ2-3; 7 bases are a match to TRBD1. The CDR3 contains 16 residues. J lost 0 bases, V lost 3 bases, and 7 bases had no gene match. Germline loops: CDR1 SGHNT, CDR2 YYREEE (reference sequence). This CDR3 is CASSSQGQLSTDTQYF. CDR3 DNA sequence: TGTGCCAGCAGCTCCCAGGGACAGCTTAGCACAGATACGCAGTATTTT. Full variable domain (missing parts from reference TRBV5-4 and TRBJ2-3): ETGVTQSPTHLIKTRGQQVTLRCSSQSGHNTVSWYQQALGQGPQFIFQYYREEENGRGNFPPRFSGLQFPNYSSELNVNALELDDSALYLCASSSQGQLSTDTQYFGPGTRLTVL.

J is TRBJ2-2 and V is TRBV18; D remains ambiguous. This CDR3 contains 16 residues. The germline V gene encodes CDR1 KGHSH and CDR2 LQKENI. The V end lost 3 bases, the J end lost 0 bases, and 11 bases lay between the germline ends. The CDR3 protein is CASSPTEIANTGELFF. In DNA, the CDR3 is TGTGCCAGCTCACCGACGGAGATAGCGAACACCGGGGAGCTGTTTTTT.

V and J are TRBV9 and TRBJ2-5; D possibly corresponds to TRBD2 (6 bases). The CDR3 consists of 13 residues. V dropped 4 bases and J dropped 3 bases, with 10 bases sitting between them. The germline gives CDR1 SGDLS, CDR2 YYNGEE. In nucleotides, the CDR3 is TGTGCCAGCAGCTTTAGCGGTAAAGAGACCCAGTACTTC. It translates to CASSFSGKETQYF.

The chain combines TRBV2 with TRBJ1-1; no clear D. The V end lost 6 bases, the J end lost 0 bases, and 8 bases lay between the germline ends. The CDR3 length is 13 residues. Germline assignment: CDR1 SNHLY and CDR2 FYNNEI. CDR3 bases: TGTGCCAGCAGGGAAATCCTGAACACTGAAGCTTTCTTT. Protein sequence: CASREILNTEAFF.

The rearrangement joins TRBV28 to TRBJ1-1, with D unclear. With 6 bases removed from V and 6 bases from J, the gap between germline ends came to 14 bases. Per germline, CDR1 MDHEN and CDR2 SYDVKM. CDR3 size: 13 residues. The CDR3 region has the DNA TGTGCCAGCAGCGCCCCCAGGATCGCTGAAGCTTTCTTT. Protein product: CASSAPRIAEAFF.

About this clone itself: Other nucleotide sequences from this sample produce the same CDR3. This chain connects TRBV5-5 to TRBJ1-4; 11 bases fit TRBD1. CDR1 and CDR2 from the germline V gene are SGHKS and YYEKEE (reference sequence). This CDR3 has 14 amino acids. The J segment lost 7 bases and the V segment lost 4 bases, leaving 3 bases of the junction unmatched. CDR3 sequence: CASSLGTGGEKLFF. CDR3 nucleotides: TGTGCCAGCAGCCTCGGGACAGGGGGTGAAAAACTGTTTTTT. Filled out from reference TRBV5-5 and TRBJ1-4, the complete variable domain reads DAGVTQSPTHLIKTRGQQVTLRCSPISGHKSVSWYQQVLGQGPQFIFQYYEKEERGRGNFPDRFSARQFPNYSSELNVNALLLGDSALYLCASSLGTGGEKLFFGSGTQLSVL.

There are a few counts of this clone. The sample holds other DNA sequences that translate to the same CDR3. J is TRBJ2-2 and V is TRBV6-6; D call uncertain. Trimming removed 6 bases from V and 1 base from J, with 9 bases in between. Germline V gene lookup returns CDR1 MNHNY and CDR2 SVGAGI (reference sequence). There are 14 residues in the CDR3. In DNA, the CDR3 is TGTGCCAGCAGCCCGACGAGGAACACCGGGGAGCTGTTTTTT. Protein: CASSPTRNTGELFF.

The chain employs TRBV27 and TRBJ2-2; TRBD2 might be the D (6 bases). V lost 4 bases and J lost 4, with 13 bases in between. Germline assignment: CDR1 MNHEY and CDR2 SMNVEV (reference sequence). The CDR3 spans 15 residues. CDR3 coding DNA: TGTGCCAGCAGTTCGCCCGGGAGCGGCACCGGGGAGCTGTTTTTT. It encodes CASSSPGSGTGELFF.

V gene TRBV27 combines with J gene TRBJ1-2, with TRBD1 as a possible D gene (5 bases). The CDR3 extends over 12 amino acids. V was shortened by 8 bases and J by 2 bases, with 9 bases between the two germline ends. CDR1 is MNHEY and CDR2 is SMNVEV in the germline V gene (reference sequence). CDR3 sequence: CASRGDNYGYTF. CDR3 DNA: TGTGCCAGCCGGGGCGACAACTATGGCTACACCTTC.

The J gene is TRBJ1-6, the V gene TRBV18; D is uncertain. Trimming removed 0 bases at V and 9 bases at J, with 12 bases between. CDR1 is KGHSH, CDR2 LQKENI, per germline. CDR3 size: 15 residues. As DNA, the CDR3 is TGTGCCAGCTCACCACCGTCCGTGAAGGGTTCACCCCTCCACTTT. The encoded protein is CASSPPSVKGSPLHF.

The CDR3 DNA sequence: TGCAGCGTTGATGGACCCAAAACCGGGGAGCTGTTTTTT. It is translated as CSVDGPKTGELFF. This chain uses TRBV29-1 with TRBJ2-2; D ambiguous. V was cut by 3 bases and J by 5 bases, with 10 bases left in between. Looked up from germline, CDR1 is SQVTM and CDR2 is ANQGSEA. This CDR3 has 13 amino acids.

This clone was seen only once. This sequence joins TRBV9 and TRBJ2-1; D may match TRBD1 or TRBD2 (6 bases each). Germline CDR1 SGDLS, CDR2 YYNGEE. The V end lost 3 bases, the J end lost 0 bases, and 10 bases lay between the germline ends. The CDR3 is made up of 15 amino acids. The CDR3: CASSAEGGSYNEQFF. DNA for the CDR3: TGTGCCAGCAGCGCAGAGGGGGGCTCCTACAATGAGCAGTTCTTC.

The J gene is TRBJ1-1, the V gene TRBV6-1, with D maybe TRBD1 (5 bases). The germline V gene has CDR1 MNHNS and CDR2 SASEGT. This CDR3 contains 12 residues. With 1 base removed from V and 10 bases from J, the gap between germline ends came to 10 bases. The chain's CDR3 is CASSEDGGVAFF. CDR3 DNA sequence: TGTGCCAGCAGTGAAGATGGGGGTGTAGCTTTCTTT.

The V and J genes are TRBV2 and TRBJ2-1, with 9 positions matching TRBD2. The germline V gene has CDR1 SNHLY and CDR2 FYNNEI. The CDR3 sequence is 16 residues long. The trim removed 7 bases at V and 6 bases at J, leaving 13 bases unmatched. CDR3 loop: CASTEGAGGHLNEQFF. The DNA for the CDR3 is TGTGCCAGCACCGAAGGGGCGGGAGGGCATCTCAATGAGCAGTTCTTC.

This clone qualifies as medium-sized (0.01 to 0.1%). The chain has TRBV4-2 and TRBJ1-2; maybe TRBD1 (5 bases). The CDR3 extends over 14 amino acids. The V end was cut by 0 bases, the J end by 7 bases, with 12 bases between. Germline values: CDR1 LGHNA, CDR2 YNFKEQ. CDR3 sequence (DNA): TGTGCCAGCAGCCAAGATCTTGGGGGATCTGGCTACACCTTC. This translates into CASSQDLGGSGYTF.

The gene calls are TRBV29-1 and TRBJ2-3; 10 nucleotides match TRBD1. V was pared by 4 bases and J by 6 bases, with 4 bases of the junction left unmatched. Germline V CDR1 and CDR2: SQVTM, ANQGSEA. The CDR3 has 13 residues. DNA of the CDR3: TGCAGCGTTGCGACAGGGGGCAGGGATACGCAGTATTTT. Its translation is CSVATGGRDTQYF.